This T cell receptor beta chain was sequenced for a study of OX40 agonist ivuxolimab in advanced cancers. About the research overall: In this cohort, patients received ivuxolimab, an agonistic anti-OX40 (CD134) antibody.

The method was immunoSEQ multiplex PCR; TCRdb's version includes in-frame clones alone and lacks a portion of them. The data contain fewer than 55,000 clones, roughly 79% of them singletons. Trimming took 5 bases from V and 3 from J, leaving 29 bases between them. Germline assignment: CDR1 MNHEY and CDR2 SMNVEV (reference sequence). The CDR3 is made up of 20 amino acids. The TCR comes from an adult with an advanced solid tumor such as melanoma, head and neck, liver or kidney cancer. The sample consisted of CD4+ or CD8+ T cells sorted from blood, taken in a trial of the OX40 agonist ivuxolimab. V and J are TRBV27 and TRBJ1-3; possible D gene TRBD1, 5 bases. The CDR3 sequence is CASSPQRNQGDGRGGNTIYF. The CDR3 DNA follows: TGTGCCAGCAGTCCGCAGAGAAACCAAGGGGACGGAAGGGGTGGAAACACCATATATTTT.